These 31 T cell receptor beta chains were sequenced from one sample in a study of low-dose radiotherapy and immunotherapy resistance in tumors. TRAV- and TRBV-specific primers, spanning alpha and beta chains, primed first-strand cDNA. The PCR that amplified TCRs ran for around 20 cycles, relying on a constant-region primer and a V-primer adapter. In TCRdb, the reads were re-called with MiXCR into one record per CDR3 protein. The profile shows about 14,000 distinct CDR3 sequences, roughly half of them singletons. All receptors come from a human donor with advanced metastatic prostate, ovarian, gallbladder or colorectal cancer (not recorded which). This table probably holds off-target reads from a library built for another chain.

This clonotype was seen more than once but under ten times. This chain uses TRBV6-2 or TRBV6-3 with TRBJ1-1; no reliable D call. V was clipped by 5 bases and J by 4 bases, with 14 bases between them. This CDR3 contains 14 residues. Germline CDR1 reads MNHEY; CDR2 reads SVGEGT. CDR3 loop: CASSEEKGGTEAFF. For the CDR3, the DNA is TGTGCCAGCAGTGAAGAAAAGGGTGGCACTGAAGCTTTCTTT.

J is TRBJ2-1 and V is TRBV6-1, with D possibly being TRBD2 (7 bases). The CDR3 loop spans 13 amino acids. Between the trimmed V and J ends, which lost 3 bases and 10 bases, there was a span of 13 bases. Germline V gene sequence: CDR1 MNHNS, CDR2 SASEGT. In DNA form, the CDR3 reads TGTGCCAGCAGTGATTGGGGGGGCAGAGAGCAGTTCTTC. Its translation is CASSDWGGREQFF.

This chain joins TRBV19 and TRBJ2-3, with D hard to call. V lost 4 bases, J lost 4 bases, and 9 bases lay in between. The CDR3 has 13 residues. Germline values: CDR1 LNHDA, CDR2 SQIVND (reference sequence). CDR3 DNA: TGTGCCAGTAGTACGGTTGCCCCAGATACGCAGTATTTT. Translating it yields CASSTVAPDTQYF.

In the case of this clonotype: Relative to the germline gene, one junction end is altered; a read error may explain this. The chain's CDR3 is CVSSPTSGRFGDTQYF. The CDR3 region has the DNA TGTGTCAGCAGTCCCACTAGCGGGAGGTTCGGAGATACGCAGTATTTT. The chain employs TRBV12-3 or TRBV12-4 and TRBJ2-3; 12 bases are a match to TRBD2. The CDR3 sequence is 16 residues long.

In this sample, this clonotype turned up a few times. DNA of the CDR3: TGCAGTGCAGCCGGGACTAGCGGGAGGGCGGGTGAGCAGTACTTC. This sequence encodes CSAAGTSGRAGEQYF. The genes are TRBV20-1 and TRBJ2-7, with 16 bases aligning to TRBD2. CDR1 DFQATT and CDR2 SNEGSKA come from the germline V gene (reference sequence). CDR3 length equals 15 residues. V gave up 6 bases and J gave up 7 bases; unmatched junction bases: 9.

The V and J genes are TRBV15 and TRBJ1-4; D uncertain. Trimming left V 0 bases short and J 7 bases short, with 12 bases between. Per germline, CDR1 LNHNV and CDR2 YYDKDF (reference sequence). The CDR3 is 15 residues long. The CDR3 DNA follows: TGTGCCACCAGCAGAGATCGTGGGGTTGGTGAAAAACTGTTTTTT. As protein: CATSRDRGVGEKLFF.

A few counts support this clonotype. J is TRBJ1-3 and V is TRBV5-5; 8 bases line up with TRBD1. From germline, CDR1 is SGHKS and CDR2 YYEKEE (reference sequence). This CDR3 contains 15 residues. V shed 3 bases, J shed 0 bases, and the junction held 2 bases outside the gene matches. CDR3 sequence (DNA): TGTGCCAGCAGCTCCGACAGGGGCTCTGGAAACACCATATATTTT. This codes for CASSSDRGSGNTIYF. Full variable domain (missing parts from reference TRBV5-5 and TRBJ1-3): DAGVTQSPTHLIKTRGQQVTLRCSPISGHKSVSWYQQVLGQGPQFIFQYYEKEERGRGNFPDRFSARQFPNYSSELNVNALLLGDSALYLCASSSDRGSGNTIYFGEGSWLTVV.

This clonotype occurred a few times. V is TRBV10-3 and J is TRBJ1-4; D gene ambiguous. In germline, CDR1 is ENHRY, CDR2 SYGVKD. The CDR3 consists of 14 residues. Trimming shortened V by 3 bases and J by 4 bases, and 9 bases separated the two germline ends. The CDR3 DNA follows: TGTGCCATCAGTGACGGATTCGGTAATGAAAAACTGTTTTTT. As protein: CAISDGFGNEKLFF.

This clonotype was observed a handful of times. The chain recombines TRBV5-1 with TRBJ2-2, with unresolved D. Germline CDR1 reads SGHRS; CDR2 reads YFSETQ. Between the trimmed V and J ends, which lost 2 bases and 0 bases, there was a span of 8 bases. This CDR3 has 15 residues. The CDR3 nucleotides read TGCGCCAGCAGCTTCGGCAGTACGAACACCGGGGAGCTGTTTTTT. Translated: CASSFGSTNTGELFF.

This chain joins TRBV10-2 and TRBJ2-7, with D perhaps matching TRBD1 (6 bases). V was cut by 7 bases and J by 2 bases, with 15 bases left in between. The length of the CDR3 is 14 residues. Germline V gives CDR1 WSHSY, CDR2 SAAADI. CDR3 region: CASNRRGGTYEQYF. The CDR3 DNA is TGCGCCAGCAACCGCAGGGGTGGCACCTACGAGCAGTACTTC.

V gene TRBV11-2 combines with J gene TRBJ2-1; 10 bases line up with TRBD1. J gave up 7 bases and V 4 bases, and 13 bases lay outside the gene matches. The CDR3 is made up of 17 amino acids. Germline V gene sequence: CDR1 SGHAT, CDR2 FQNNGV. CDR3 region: CASSYLGRDRGRNEQFF. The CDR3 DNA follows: TGTGCCAGCAGCTACCTGGGACGGGACAGGGGAAGGAATGAGCAGTTCTTC.

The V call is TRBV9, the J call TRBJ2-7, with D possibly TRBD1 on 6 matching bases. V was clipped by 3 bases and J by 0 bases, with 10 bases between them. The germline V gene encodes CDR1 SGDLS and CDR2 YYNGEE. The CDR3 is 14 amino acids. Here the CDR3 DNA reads TGTGCCAGCAGCGCTGGACAGAACTCCTACGAGCAGTACTTC. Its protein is CASSAGQNSYEQYF.

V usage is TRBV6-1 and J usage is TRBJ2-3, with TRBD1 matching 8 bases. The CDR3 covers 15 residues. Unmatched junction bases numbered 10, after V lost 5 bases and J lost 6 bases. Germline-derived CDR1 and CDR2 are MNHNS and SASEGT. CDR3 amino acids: CASSYRGTNRDTQYF. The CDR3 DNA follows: TGTGCCAGCAGTTACAGGGGGACGAATAGGGATACGCAGTATTTT.

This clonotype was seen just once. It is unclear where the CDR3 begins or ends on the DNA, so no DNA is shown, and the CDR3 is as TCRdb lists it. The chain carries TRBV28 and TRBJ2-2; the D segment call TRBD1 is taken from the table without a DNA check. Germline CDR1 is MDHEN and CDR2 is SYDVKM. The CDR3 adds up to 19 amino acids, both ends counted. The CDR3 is CASSLWAASNTGELFFFFF.

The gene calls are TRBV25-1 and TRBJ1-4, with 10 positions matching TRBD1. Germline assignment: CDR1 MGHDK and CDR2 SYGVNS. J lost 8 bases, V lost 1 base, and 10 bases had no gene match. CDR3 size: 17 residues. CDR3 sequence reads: CASSESQPGQGREKLFF. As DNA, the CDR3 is TGTGCCAGCAGTGAATCTCAACCGGGACAGGGGAGAGAAAAACTGTTTTTT.

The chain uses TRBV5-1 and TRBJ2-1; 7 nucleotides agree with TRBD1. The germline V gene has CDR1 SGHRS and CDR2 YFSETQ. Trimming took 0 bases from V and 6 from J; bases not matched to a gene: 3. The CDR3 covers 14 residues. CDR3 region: CASSLAGTVNEQFF. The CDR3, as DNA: TGCGCCAGCAGCTTGGCGGGGACAGTCAATGAGCAGTTCTTC.

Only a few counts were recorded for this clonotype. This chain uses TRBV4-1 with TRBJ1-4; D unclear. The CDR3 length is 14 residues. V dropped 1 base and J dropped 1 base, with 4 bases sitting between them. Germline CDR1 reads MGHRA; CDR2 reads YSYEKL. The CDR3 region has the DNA TGCGCCAGCAGCCAAGTGGGAACTAATGAAAAACTGTTTTTT. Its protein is CASSQVGTNEKLFF.

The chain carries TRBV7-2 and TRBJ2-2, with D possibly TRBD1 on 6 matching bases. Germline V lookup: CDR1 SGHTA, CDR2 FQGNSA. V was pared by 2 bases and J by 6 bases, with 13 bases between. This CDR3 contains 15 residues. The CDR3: CASSLNRADAGELFF. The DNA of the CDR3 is TGTGCCAGCAGCTTAAACAGGGCGGACGCCGGGGAGCTGTTTTTT.

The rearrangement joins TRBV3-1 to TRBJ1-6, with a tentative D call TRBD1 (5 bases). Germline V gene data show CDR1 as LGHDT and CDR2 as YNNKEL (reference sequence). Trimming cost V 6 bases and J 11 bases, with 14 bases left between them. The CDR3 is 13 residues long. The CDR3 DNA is TGTGCCAGCAGGCAAATGGGGGATCCACCCCTCCACTTT. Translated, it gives CASRQMGDPPLHF.

The CDR3, as DNA: TGTGCCAGCAGTGAATGGGAGCCCGTAAACACTGAAGCTTTCTTT. Its protein is CASSEWEPVNTEAFF. This chain links TRBV2 with TRBJ1-1; the D is unclear. Trimming stripped 2 bases from V and 2 bases from J, with 12 bases between. Germline CDR1 SNHLY, CDR2 FYNNEI. The CDR3 extends over 15 amino acids. The entire variable domain, with the rest obtained from reference TRBV2 and TRBJ1-1, is as follows: EPEVTQTPSHQVTQMGQEVILRCVPISNHLYFYWYRQILGQKVEFLVSFYNNEISEKSEIFDDQFSVERPDGSNFTLKIRSTKLEDSAMYFCASSEWEPVNTEAFFGQGTRLTVV.

The CDR3 nucleotides are TGTGCCAGCAGGGAAAGAACCGGGGAGCTGTTTTTT. It specifies CASRERTGELFF. The chain couples TRBV6-1 to TRBJ2-2; D remains unclear. The CDR3 consists of 12 residues. CDR1 and CDR2 from the germline V gene are MNHNS and SASEGT. Trimming took off 6 bases at V and 5 bases at J, with 7 bases between the two ends.

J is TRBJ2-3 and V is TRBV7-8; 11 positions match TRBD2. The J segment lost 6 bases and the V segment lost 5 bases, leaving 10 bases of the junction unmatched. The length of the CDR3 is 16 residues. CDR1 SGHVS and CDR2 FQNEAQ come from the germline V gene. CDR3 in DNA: TGTGCCAGCAGCGCTGAACTAGCGGGAGAGGTGGATACGCAGTATTTT. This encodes CASSAELAGEVDTQYF.

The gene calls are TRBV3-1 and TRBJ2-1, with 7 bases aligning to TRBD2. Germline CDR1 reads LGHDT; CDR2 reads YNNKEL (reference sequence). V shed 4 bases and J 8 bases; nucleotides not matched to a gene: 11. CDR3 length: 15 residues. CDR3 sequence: CASSPGLLLGDEQFF. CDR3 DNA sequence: TGTGCCAGCAGCCCGGGACTACTATTGGGGGATGAGCAGTTCTTC.

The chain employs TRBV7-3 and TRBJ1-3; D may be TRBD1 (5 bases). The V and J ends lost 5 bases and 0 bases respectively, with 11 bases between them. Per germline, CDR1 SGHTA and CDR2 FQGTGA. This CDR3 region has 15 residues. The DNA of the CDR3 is TGTGCCAGCAGCCGCTCAGGGAGCTCTGGAAACACCATATATTTT. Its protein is CASSRSGSSGNTIYF. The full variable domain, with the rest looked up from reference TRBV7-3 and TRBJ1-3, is GAGVSQTPSNKVTEKGKYVELRCDPISGHTALYWYRQSLGQGPEFLIYFQGTGAADDSGLPNDRFFAVRPEGSVSTLKIQRTERGDSAVYLCASSRSGSSGNTIYFGEGSWLTVV.

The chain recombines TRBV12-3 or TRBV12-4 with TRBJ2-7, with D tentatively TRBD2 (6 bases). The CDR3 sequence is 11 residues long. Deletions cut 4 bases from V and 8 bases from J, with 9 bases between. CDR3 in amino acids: CASSWEEKQYF. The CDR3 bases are TGTGCCAGCAGTTGGGAGGAGAAGCAGTACTTC.

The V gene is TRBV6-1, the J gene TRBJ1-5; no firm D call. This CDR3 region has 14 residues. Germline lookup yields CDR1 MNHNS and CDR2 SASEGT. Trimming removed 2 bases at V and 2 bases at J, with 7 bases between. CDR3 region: CASSELDRNQPQHF. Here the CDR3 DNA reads TGTGCCAGCAGTGAATTGGACCGCAATCAGCCCCAGCATTTT.

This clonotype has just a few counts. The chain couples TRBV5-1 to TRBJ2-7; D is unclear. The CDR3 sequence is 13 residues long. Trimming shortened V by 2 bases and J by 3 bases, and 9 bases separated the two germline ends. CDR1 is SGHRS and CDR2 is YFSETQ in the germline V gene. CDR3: CASSFFLGYEQYF. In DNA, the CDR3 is TGCGCCAGCAGCTTTTTCTTGGGCTACGAGCAGTACTTC.

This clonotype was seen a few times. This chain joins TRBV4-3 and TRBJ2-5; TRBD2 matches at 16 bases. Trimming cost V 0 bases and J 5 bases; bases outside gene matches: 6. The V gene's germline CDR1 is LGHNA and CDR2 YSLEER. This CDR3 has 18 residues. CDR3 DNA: TGCGCCAGCAGCCAAGAGCGGGGACTAGCGGGAGGGTTTGAGACCCAGTACTTC. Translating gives CASSQERGLAGGFETQYF.

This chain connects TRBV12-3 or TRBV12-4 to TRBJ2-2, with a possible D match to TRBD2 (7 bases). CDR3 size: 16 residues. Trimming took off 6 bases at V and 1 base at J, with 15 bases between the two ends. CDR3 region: CASRGGGGRNTGELFF. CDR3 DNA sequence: TGTGCCAGCAGGGGCGGCGGGGGCCGGAACACCGGGGAGCTGTTTTTT.

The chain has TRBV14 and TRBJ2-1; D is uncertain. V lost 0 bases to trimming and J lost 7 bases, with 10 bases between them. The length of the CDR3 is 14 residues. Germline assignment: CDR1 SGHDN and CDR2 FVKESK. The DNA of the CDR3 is TGTGCCAGCAGCCAAGATATTCCCCCAAATGAGCAGTTCTTC. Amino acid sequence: CASSQDIPPNEQFF.

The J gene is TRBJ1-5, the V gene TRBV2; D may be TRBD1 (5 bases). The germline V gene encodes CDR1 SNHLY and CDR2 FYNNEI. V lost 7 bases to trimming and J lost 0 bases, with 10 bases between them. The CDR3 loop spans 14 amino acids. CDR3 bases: TGTGCCAGCAATGGGGGGTTTAGCAATCAGCCCCAGCATTTT. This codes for CASNGGFSNQPQHF.